One and the same sample provided the 22 T cell receptor beta chains below, sequenced in a study of blood T cell repertoires in COVID-19. Profiling relied on immunoSEQ multiplex PCR, and the TCRdb table lists in-frame clones only, not all of them. This sample has about 200,000 clones, with around 86% found just once. The sequenced sample was PBMCs or T cells enriched from blood (not recorded which). The receptors come from a middle-aged man with acute COVID-19.

The chain joins TRBV7-9 to TRBJ1-2; perhaps TRBD1 as D (5 bases). CDR1 and CDR2 from the germline V gene are SEHNR and FQNEAQ (reference sequence). The CDR3 extends over 14 amino acids. The V gene lost 4 bases and the J gene lost 5 bases, with 14 bases spanning the gap. The CDR3 bases are TGTGCCAGCAGCTCCCCAGGGATTGAGTATGGCTACACCTTC. Its protein is CASSSPGIEYGYTF.

The rearrangement joins TRBV7-3 to TRBJ2-3; possible D gene TRBD2, 6 bases. The CDR3 contains 14 residues. The germline V and J ends were trimmed by 5 bases and 6 bases, with 15 bases remaining between them. Germline V lookup: CDR1 SGHTA, CDR2 FQGTGA. The CDR3, as DNA: TGTGCCAGCAGCGTGGGGACTTCCGTGGATACGCAGTATTTT. Protein sequence: CASSVGTSVDTQYF.

This chain uses TRBV24-1 with TRBJ2-1, with no clear D. Germline V CDR1 and CDR2: KGHDR, SFDVKD. Trimming shortened V by 7 bases and J by 2 bases, and 2 bases separated the two germline ends. CDR3 length equals 11 residues. The chain's CDR3 is CATSAYNEQFF. The CDR3, as DNA: TGTGCCACCAGCGCCTACAATGAGCAGTTCTTC.

V usage is TRBV10-3 and J usage is TRBJ2-3; weak D call: TRBD2 (5 bases). Trimming cost V 2 bases and J 2 bases, with 11 bases left between them. CDR3 length: 15 residues. Germline values: CDR1 ENHRY, CDR2 SYGVKD. The CDR3 loop is CAISETRAITDTQYF. In DNA, the CDR3 is TGTGCCATCAGTGAGACTAGAGCGATCACAGATACGCAGTATTTT.

This clone is a singleton in its sample. As DNA, the CDR3 is TGTGCCAGCACCGGGAGACTCAACACCGGGGAGCTGTTTTTT. Protein sequence: CASTGRLNTGELFF. This chain uses TRBV6-5 with TRBJ2-2; tentatively, D is TRBD2 (6 bases). V lost 7 bases and J lost 2, with 11 bases in between. CDR1 MNHEY and CDR2 SVGAGI come from the germline V gene. This CDR3 comprises 14 residues.

The chain is built from TRBV6-1 and TRBJ2-3; D perhaps matches TRBD2 (5 bases). The CDR3 consists of 15 residues. CDR1 is MNHNS, CDR2 SASEGT, per germline. Trimming removed 2 bases from V and 1 base from J, with 10 bases in between. CDR3 in amino acids: CASSERSGGTDTQYF. The CDR3 DNA is TGTGCCAGCAGTGAACGAAGCGGAGGCACAGATACGCAGTATTTT.

The V call is TRBV11-2, the J call TRBJ1-1; 8 nucleotides align to TRBD1. This CDR3 spans 19 amino acids. The V segment lost 7 bases and the J segment 0 bases; nucleotides outside the gene matches: 19. Germline V gene lookup returns CDR1 SGHAT and CDR2 FQNNGV. The CDR3 DNA reads TGTGCCAGCACTACCCTCCCAGGGGGCAATTTAAGGATGAACACTGAAGCTTTCTTT. Translating gives CASTTLPGGNLRMNTEAFF.

This chain connects TRBV5-4 to TRBJ2-3, with D maybe TRBD2 (6 bases). Deletions cut 0 bases from V and 2 bases from J, with 10 bases between. The CDR3 is 15 amino acids. Germline CDR1 SGHNT, CDR2 YYREEE (reference sequence). The CDR3 DNA follows: TGTGCCAGCAGCTTGGCAGGACTACTCACAGATACGCAGTATTTT. This encodes CASSLAGLLTDTQYF.

The V gene is TRBV7-3, the J gene TRBJ2-2, with TRBD2 matching 10 bases. CDR1 is SGHTA, CDR2 FQGTGA, per germline. The CDR3 is 18 residues long. Trimming cost V 5 bases and J 0 bases; bases outside gene matches: 9. This chain's CDR3 is CASSQRTSGYSNTGELFF. The CDR3 DNA reads TGTGCCAGCAGCCAACGGACTAGCGGTTATTCGAACACCGGGGAGCTGTTTTTT.

The chain is built from TRBV29-1 and TRBJ2-3, with TRBD1 matching over 9 bases. Trimming at V came to 1 base and at J to 4 bases, leaving 6 bases not matched to a gene. The CDR3 sequence is 15 residues long. Germline CDR1 and CDR2: SQVTM and ANQGSEA. The CDR3 nucleotides are TGCAGCGTTGAAGCAGGGGACAGGGAGGCAGATACGCAGTATTTT. Translated: CSVEAGDREADTQYF.

This chain links TRBV5-1 with TRBJ1-6; tentatively, D is TRBD1 (5 bases). Trimming removed 3 bases from V and 9 bases from J, with 16 bases in between. CDR1 is SGHRS and CDR2 is YFSETQ in the germline V gene. The CDR3 runs 15 residues. The DNA for the CDR3 is TGCGCCAGCAGCTCGAACGGGGACTCGGGTTCACCCCTCCACTTT. As protein: CASSSNGDSGSPLHF.

This chain links TRBV10-3 with TRBJ2-6; D is ambiguous. V was cut by 0 bases and J by 4 bases, with 10 bases left in between. Germline V gene lookup returns CDR1 ENHRY and CDR2 SYGVKD. The CDR3 length is 16 residues. CDR3 nucleotide sequence: TGTGCCATCAGTGAGTCGAAAGCTTCCGGGGCCAACGTCCTGACTTTC. It codes for CAISESKASGANVLTF.

J is TRBJ2-1 and V is TRBV28; D possibly corresponds to TRBD2 (5 bases). The V gene lost 2 bases and the J gene lost 9 bases, with 8 bases spanning the gap. The CDR3 is 12 residues long. Looked up from germline, CDR1 is MDHEN and CDR2 is SYDVKM. The CDR3 protein is CASSLKRAEQFF. For the CDR3, the DNA is TGTGCCAGCAGTTTAAAGAGGGCTGAGCAGTTCTTC.

This clone was seen once. The V gene is TRBV28, the J gene TRBJ1-5; D is undetermined. V dropped 4 bases and J dropped 3 bases, with 13 bases sitting between them. Germline loops: CDR1 MDHEN, CDR2 SYDVKM. This CDR3 has 15 residues. In DNA form, the CDR3 reads TGTGCCAGCAGTTCATTCCGGGGTTACAATCAGCCCCAGCATTTT. Amino acids: CASSSFRGYNQPQHF.

This clone was counted only a few times. V and J are TRBV3-1 (or the pseudogene TRBV3-2) and TRBJ1-2; TRBD1 aligns across 9 bases. The CDR3 sequence is 14 residues long. J gave up 4 bases and V 4 bases, and 4 bases lay outside the gene matches. The germline V gene encodes CDR1 LGHDT and CDR2 YNNKEL (reference sequence). The CDR3 nucleotides are TGTGCCAGCAGCCTCTCGGACAGGGGCTATGGCTACACCTTC. It is translated as CASSLSDRGYGYTF.

This clone was seen just once. The J gene is TRBJ2-7, the V gene TRBV7-2, with TRBD2 matching 7 bases. Germline assignment: CDR1 SGHTA and CDR2 FQGNSA. This CDR3 is 16 amino acids long. The V gene end was trimmed by 1 base and the J gene end by 3 bases; junction bases not matched to a gene: 9. The CDR3 bases are TGTGCCAGCAGCTTAGGAGTGTGGGAGGGCCTCTACGAGCAGTACTTC. Translated, it gives CASSLGVWEGLYEQYF. Full variable domain (outside the CDR3, taken from reference TRBV7-2 and TRBJ2-7): GAGVSQSPSNKVTEKGKDVELRCDPISGHTALYWYRQSLGQGLEFLIYFQGNSAPDKSGLPSDRFSAERTGGSVSTLTIQRTQQEDSAVYLCASSLGVWEGLYEQYFGPGTRLTVT.

This sequence joins TRBV27 and TRBJ1-3; D is ambiguous. The germline CDR1 and CDR2 sequences are MNHEY and SMNVEV (reference sequence). The CDR3 totals 13 residues. Trimming took 4 bases from V and 0 from J, leaving 4 bases between them. CDR3 sequence reads: CASSSLSGNTIYF. The CDR3 DNA sequence: TGTGCCAGCAGTTCCCTCTCTGGAAACACCATATATTTT.

V gene TRBV7-9 combines with J gene TRBJ1-2; a weak D match, TRBD1 (6 bases). Germline CDR1 SEHNR, CDR2 FQNEAQ (reference sequence). Trimming pared 1 base from V and 3 bases from J, leaving 15 bases between. The CDR3 runs 16 residues. The CDR3 region has the DNA TGTGCCAGCAGCTTAGTGGCAGGGGTATTTGACTATGGCTACACCTTC. This translates into CASSLVAGVFDYGYTF.

V gene TRBV18 combines with J gene TRBJ1-2, with D perhaps matching TRBD1 (6 bases). CDR1 and CDR2 from the germline V gene are KGHSH and LQKENI. This CDR3 has 14 residues. V was clipped by 8 bases and J by 4 bases, with 17 bases between them. CDR3: CASTSSTGSYGYTF. In DNA, the CDR3 is TGTGCCAGCACATCTTCGACAGGAAGCTATGGCTACACCTTC.

V and J are TRBV20-1 and TRBJ2-1; 9 bases agree with TRBD2. Germline V gene data show CDR1 as DFQATT and CDR2 as SNEGSKA (reference sequence). Unmatched junction bases numbered 14, after V lost 3 bases and J lost 8 bases. The CDR3 runs to 16 residues. The CDR3 loop reads CSASSAGGPLAYEQFF. The CDR3 DNA reads TGCAGTGCTAGTTCTGCGGGAGGGCCTCTGGCCTATGAGCAGTTCTTC.

The chain couples TRBV19 to TRBJ2-4; 9 bases agree with TRBD1. Looked up from germline, CDR1 is LNHDA and CDR2 is SQIVND (reference sequence). This CDR3 has 15 amino acids. The V segment lost 7 bases and the J segment 6 bases; nucleotides outside the gene matches: 10. The CDR3 here is CASTPRRQGGNIQYF. CDR3 nucleotides: TGTGCCAGTACTCCACGGCGACAGGGGGGAAACATTCAGTACTTC.

V is TRBV28 and J is TRBJ2-3; no definite D call. The germline V gene has CDR1 MDHEN and CDR2 SYDVKM. The CDR3 consists of 17 residues. Trimming stripped 1 base from V and 0 bases from J, with 14 bases between. This CDR3 is CASSLSPLLTSTDTQYF. The DNA of the CDR3 is TGTGCCAGCAGTTTATCCCCCCTCTTAACTAGCACAGATACGCAGTATTTT.